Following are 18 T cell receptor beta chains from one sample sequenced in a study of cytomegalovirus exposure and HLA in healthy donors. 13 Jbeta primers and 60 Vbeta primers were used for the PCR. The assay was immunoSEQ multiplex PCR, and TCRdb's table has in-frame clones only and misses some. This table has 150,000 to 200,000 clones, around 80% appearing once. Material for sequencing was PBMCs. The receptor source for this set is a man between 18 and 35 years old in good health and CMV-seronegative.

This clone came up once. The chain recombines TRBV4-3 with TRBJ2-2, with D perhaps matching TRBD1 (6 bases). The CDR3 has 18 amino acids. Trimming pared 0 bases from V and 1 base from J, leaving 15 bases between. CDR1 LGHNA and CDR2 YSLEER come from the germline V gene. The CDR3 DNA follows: TGCGCCAGCAGCCAAGATCCCCCAGGGGATGGGAACACCGGGGAGCTGTTTTTT. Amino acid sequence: CASSQDPPGDGNTGELFF.

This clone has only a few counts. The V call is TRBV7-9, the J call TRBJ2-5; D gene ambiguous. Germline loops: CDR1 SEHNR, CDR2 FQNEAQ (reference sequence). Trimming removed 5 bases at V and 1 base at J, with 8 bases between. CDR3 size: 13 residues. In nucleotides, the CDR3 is TGTGCCAGCAGCCAGGCGACCCAAGAGACCCAGTACTTC. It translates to CASSQATQETQYF.

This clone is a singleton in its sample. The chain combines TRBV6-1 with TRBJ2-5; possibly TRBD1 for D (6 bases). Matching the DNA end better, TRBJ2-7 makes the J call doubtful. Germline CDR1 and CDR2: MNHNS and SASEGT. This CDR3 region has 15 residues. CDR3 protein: CASSEEGTPSYEQYF. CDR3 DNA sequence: TGTGCCAGCAGTGAAGAAGGGACACCCTCCTACGAGCAGTACTTC.

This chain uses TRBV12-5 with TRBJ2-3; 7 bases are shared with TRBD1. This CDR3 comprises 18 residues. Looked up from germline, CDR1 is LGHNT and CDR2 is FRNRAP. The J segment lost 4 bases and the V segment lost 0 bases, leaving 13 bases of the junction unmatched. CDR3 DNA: TGTGCTAGTGGTTTGGTACGTGGGGCAGGGGGACGGGCAGATACGCAGTATTTT. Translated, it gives CASGLVRGAGGRADTQYF.

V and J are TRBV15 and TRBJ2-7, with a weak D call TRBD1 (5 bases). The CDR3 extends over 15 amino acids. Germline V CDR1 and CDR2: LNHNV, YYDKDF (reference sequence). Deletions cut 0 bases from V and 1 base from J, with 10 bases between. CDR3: CATSRDVDRSYEQYF. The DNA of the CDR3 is TGTGCCACCAGCAGAGATGTAGACAGATCCTACGAGCAGTACTTC.

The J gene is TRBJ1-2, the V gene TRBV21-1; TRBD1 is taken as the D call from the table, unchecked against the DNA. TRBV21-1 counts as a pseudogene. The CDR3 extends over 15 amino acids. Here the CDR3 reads CASSKDYRFNYGYTF. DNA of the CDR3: TGTGCCAGCAGCAAAGATTACAGATTTAACTATGGCTACACCTTC.

The DNA of the CDR3 is TGTGCCAGCATTTACAGGGCTTTGAACACTGAAGCTTTCTTT. Translated: CASIYRALNTEAFF. V is TRBV2 and J is TRBJ1-1; D perhaps matches TRBD1 (6 bases). The ends were cut back, 7 bases at V and 0 bases at J, with 12 bases in the middle. Germline V gives CDR1 SNHLY, CDR2 FYNNEI. This CDR3 comprises 14 residues.

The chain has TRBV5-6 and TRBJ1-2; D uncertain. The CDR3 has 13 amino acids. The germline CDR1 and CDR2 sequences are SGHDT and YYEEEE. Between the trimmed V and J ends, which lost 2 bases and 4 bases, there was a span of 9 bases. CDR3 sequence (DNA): TGTGCCAGCAGCTTAACAGCTCTCTATGGCTACACCTTC. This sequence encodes CASSLTALYGYTF.

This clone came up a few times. DNA of the CDR3: TGTGCCAGCAGTCCACCCGGACTCCCGAACACTGAAGCTTTCTTT. It translates to CASSPPGLPNTEAFF. The chain recombines TRBV5-6 with TRBJ1-1; D call uncertain. Germline lookup yields CDR1 SGHDT and CDR2 YYEEEE. Trimming stripped 5 bases from V and 1 base from J, with 15 bases between. The CDR3 consists of 15 residues. The full variable domain, with the rest looked up from reference TRBV5-6 and TRBJ1-1, is DAGVTQSPTHLIKTRGQQVTLRCSPKSGHDTVSWYQQALGQGPQFIFQYYEEEERQRGNFPDRFSGHQFPNYSSELNVNALLLGDSALYLCASSPPGLPNTEAFFGQGTRLTVV.

The CDR3 sequence: CATSRGQGENEQFF. The CDR3 DNA reads TGTGCCACCAGCAGGGGACAGGGGGAAAATGAGCAGTTCTTC. The chain recombines TRBV15 with TRBJ2-1; 11 nucleotides match TRBD1. This CDR3 has 14 residues. CDR1 is LNHNV and CDR2 is YYDKDF in the germline V gene (reference sequence). Trimming at V came to 3 bases and at J to 7 bases, leaving 2 bases not matched to a gene.

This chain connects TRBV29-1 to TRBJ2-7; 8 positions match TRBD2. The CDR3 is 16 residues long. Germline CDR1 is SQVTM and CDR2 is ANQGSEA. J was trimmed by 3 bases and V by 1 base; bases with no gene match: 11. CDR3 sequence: CSVEVPGGNTIYEQYF. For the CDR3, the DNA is TGCAGCGTTGAAGTTCCGGGGGGGAACACCATCTACGAGCAGTACTTC.

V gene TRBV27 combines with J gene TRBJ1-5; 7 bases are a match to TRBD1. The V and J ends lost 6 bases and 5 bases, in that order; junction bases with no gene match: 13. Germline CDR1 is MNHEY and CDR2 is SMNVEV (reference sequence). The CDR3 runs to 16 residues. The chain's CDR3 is CASRPEGAGLHQPQHF. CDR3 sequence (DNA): TGTGCCAGCAGGCCCGAGGGGGCCGGTTTACATCAGCCCCAGCATTTT.

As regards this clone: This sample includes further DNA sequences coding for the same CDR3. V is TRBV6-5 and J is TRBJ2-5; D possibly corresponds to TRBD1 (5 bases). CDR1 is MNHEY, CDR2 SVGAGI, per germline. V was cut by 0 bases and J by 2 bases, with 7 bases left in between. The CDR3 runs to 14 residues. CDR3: CASSYSRQQETQYF. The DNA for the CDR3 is TGTGCCAGCAGTTACTCAAGACAGCAAGAGACCCAGTACTTC.

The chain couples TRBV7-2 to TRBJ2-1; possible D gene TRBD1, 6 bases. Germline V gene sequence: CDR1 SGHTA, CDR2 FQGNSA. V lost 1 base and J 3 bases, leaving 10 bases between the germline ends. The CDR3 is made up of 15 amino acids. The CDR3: CASSLVRTVYNEQFF. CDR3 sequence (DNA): TGTGCCAGCAGCTTAGTAAGGACAGTCTACAATGAGCAGTTCTTC.

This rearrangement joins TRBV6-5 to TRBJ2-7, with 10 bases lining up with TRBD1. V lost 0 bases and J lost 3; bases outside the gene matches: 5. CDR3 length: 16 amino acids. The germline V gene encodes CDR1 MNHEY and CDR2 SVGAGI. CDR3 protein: CASSYSGTGVLYEQYF. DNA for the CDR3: TGTGCCAGCAGTTACTCGGGGACAGGGGTGCTCTACGAGCAGTACTTC.

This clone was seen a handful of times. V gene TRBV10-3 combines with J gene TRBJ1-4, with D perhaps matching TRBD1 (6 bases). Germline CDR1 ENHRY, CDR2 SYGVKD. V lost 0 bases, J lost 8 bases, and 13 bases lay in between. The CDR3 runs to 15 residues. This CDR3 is CAISESVQGGEKLFF. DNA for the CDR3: TGTGCCATCAGTGAGTCGGTACAGGGTGGAGAAAAACTGTTTTTT.

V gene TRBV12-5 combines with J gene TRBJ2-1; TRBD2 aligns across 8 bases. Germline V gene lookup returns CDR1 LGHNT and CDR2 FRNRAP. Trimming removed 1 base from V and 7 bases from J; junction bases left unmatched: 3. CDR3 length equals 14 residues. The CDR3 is CASGLGASGNEQFF. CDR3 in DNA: TGTGCTAGTGGTTTGGGGGCTAGCGGGAATGAGCAGTTCTTC. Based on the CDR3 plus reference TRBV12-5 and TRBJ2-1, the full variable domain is DARVTQTPRHKVTEMGQEVTMRCQPILGHNTVFWYRQTMMQGLELLAYFRNRAPLDDSGMPKDRFSAEMPDATLATLKIQPSEPRDSAVYFCASGLGASGNEQFFGPGTRLTVL.

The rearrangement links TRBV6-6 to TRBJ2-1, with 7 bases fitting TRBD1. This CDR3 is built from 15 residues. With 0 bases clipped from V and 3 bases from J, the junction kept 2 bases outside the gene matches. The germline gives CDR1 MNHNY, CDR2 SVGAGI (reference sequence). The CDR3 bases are TGTGCCAGCAGTTACTCGGCAGGGGGCTACAATGAGCAGTTCTTC. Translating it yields CASSYSAGGYNEQFF.